The T cell receptor (beta chain) described here comes from a study of blood T cell repertoires in COVID-19. Overall study context: Some COVID-19 samples were acute and others convalescent; all came from the United States, Italy and Spain. Sources were T cells, B-cell-depleted T cells, or PBMCs; the material itself was cDNA or gDNA.

In the authors' workflow: How many nucleated cells were present was estimated from reference gene primer amplification. Assay used: immunoSEQ multiplex PCR; TCRdb lists only in-frame clones, some missing. The V and J calls and clone size come from that table; D and trimming were worked out from the DNA. In the table there are fewer than 200,000 clones, 80% to 90% of which are singletons. CDR1 SGHRS and CDR2 YFSETQ come from the germline V gene. The CDR3 sequence is 14 residues long. The germline V and J ends were trimmed by 4 bases and 1 base, with 9 bases remaining between them. Followed over time, Seattle patients had been enrolled while infection was active.

The V call is TRBV5-1, the J call TRBJ1-3, with D unclear. The TCR sequence derives from a woman between 70 and 85 years old with COVID-19, enrolled during active disease. The sequenced sample was peripheral blood. The CDR3 loop reads CASSPVSSGNTIYF. The CDR3, as DNA: TGCGCCAGCAGCCCGGTCTCGTCTGGAAACACCATATATTTT.